Sequencing of this T cell receptor (beta chain) was carried out in a study of CD8 T cells in Susac syndrome. RNA in amounts of about 0.5 to 1 ug was reverse transcribed with random hexamers. Amplification of TCR beta CDR3 by immunoSEQ multiplex PCR spanned 54 Vbeta and 13 Jbeta. Via MiXCR, TCRdb re-called the immunoSEQ multiplex PCR reads, giving one row per CDR3 protein. This sample has approximately 100,000 distinct CDR3 sequences, with roughly 92% found just once. Negative isolation was used for CD8+ and CD4+ T cells, and FACS enrichment was applied to TEMRA cells. Germline CDR1 LGHNT, CDR2 FRNRAP. Between the trimmed V and J ends, which lost 0 bases and 7 bases, there was a span of 6 bases. The CDR3 is 12 amino acids.

The sample consisted of CD8+ T cells from PBMCs. The sequence derives from a human donor in good health. The chain recombines TRBV12-5 with TRBJ1-1; D is unresolved. The CDR3 DNA reads TGTGCTAGTGGTTTGGTACGGCGTGAAGCTTTCTTT. It encodes CASGLVRREAFF.